The clone carrying this T cell receptor (beta chain) appeared a few times. This specimen comes from a study of identical twins. Each cDNA held unique molecular identifiers, and template switching gave it a universal primer site. TCRdb ran MiXCR on the 5' RACE reads and lists one entry per CDR3 protein. The table lists hundreds of thousands of distinct CDR3 sequences, approximately 13% of them singletons. The CDR3 length is 14 residues. Trimming took 1 base from V and 7 from J; bases not matched to a gene: 6. Per germline, CDR1 MDHEN and CDR2 SYDVKM. These data were likewise used in another study, on yellow fever vaccine responses in identical twins.

The V gene is TRBV28, the J gene TRBJ1-2; the match to TRBD1 covers 7 bases. The sample comprised PBMCs. The source is a young woman in good health. The DNA of the CDR3 is TGTGCCAGCAGTTTATTGGGACAGTCTTTTGGCTACACCTTC. Translating it yields CASSLLGQSFGYTF.